The 24 T cell receptor beta chains below come from one sample, sequenced in a study of blood T cell repertoires in COVID-19. Profiled with immunoSEQ multiplex PCR; TCRdb holds only in-frame clones, not every one. The data hold hundreds of thousands of clones, with roughly 80% observed a single time. Sequencing input: peripheral blood. All receptors derive from an elderly woman with acute or convalescent COVID-19.

CDR3 amino acids: CASSRGLAGGINTQYF. The CDR3 coding sequence is TGTGCCAGCAGCCGAGGACTAGCGGGGGGGATAAATACGCAGTATTTT. The genes are TRBV4-2 and TRBJ2-3; 15 bases match TRBD2. The ends lost 4 bases at V and 7 bases at J; junction bases unmatched: 6. This CDR3 contains 16 residues. Germline V gene data show CDR1 as LGHNA and CDR2 as YNFKEQ.

The chain joins TRBV19 to TRBJ2-1, with D possibly matching TRBD1 (6 bases). V was cut by 6 bases and J by 7 bases, with 13 bases left in between. Germline V gene lookup returns CDR1 LNHDA and CDR2 SQIVND (reference sequence). This CDR3 spans 13 amino acids. CDR3 in DNA: TGTGCCAGTAGCGGAAATAGGGGGAATGAGCAGTTCTTC. Translating it yields CASSGNRGNEQFF.

The chain couples TRBV4-3 to TRBJ2-3; 10 nucleotides match TRBD2. V lost 0 bases, J lost 2 bases, and 8 bases stayed unmatched. Looked up from germline, CDR1 is LGHNA and CDR2 is YSLEER. The CDR3 contains 18 residues. DNA for the CDR3: TGCGCCAGCAGCCAAGATTTGTATAGCGGGGGGTCCACAGATACGCAGTATTTT. This gives the protein CASSQDLYSGGSTDTQYF.

V and J are TRBV19 and TRBJ2-7; D is perhaps TRBD1 (7 bases). The germline V gene encodes CDR1 LNHDA and CDR2 SQIVND (reference sequence). The CDR3 runs 15 residues. The V end lost 8 bases, the J end lost 1 base, and 18 bases lay between the germline ends. Here the CDR3 reads CASSRVRGESYEQYF. As DNA, the CDR3 is TGTGCCAGTTCCCGAGTCAGGGGGGAGTCCTACGAGCAGTACTTC.

CDR3 sequence reads: CASRGQGNEQFF. In DNA form, the CDR3 reads TGTGCCAGCAGAGGACAGGGGAATGAGCAGTTCTTC. The rearrangement uses TRBV28 and TRBJ2-1, with 9 bases that match TRBD1. Germline CDR1 reads MDHEN; CDR2 reads SYDVKM. CDR3 length: 12 residues. J was trimmed by 7 bases and V by 6 bases; bases with no gene match: 1.

This sequence joins TRBV4-2 and TRBJ2-7; possible D gene TRBD2, 6 bases. Deletions cut 0 bases from V and 4 bases from J, with 10 bases between. Germline V CDR1 and CDR2: LGHNA, YNFKEQ. The CDR3 consists of 14 residues. This CDR3 reads CASSQETREYEQYF. As DNA, the CDR3 is TGTGCCAGCAGCCAAGAGACTAGAGAGTACGAGCAGTACTTC.

The V and J genes are TRBV7-2 and TRBJ1-2; tentatively, D is TRBD1 (5 bases). V lost 5 bases and J 4 bases, leaving 8 bases between the germline ends. The CDR3 runs to 12 residues. Germline V gives CDR1 SGHTA, CDR2 FQGNSA. The CDR3 sequence: CASSIQGYGYTF. Written as DNA, the CDR3 is TGTGCCAGCAGCATCCAGGGCTATGGCTACACCTTC.

This clone appeared a single time. The rearrangement joins TRBV7-6 to TRBJ1-5, with 7 bases matching TRBD1. This CDR3 comprises 15 residues. CDR1 and CDR2 from the germline V gene are SGHVS and FNYEAQ. The junction had 13 bases not matched to a gene; V was cut back by 7 bases and J by 7 bases. The CDR3 spells CASTLPAGGVQPQHF. As DNA, the CDR3 is TGTGCCAGCACCCTCCCAGCAGGGGGTGTGCAGCCCCAGCATTTT.

The chain joins TRBV30 to TRBJ1-1, with TRBD1 as a possible D gene (6 bases). V was shortened by 5 bases and J by 11 bases, with 15 bases between the two germline ends. Germline V lookup: CDR1 GTSNPN, CDR2 SVGIG (reference sequence). The CDR3 contains 11 residues. CDR3 in DNA: TGTGCCTGGTCGTCAGGGGAATGGGCTTTCTTT. It encodes CAWSSGEWAFF.

The chain has TRBV3-1 (or the pseudogene TRBV3-2) and TRBJ2-1; TRBD1 is a possible D gene (6 bases). Germline V CDR1 and CDR2: LGHDT, YNNKEL (reference sequence). The V gene lost 1 base and the J gene lost 7 bases, with 17 bases spanning the gap. This CDR3 is 16 amino acids long. The CDR3, as DNA: TGTGCCAGCAGCCAAGTCCCCATCGGACAGACGAATGAGCAGTTCTTC. Protein sequence: CASSQVPIGQTNEQFF.

This rearrangement joins TRBV9 to TRBJ1-1; 9 nucleotides line up with TRBD1. V shed 1 base, J shed 2 bases, and the junction held 9 bases outside the gene matches. The germline V gene has CDR1 SGDLS and CDR2 YYNGEE. CDR3 length equals 17 residues. The CDR3 reads CASSVLPRDRDNTEAFF. The CDR3 coding sequence is TGTGCCAGCAGCGTATTGCCGCGGGACAGGGACAACACTGAAGCTTTCTTT.

The V call is TRBV7-2, the J call TRBJ2-1, with 7 bases matching TRBD2. The CDR3 runs 15 residues. The junction had 9 bases not matched to a gene; V was cut back by 6 bases and J by 4 bases. Germline CDR1 is SGHTA and CDR2 is FQGNSA. Here the CDR3 reads CASSSSGTTYNEQFF. The CDR3 DNA follows: TGTGCCAGCAGTTCATCCGGGACTACGTACAATGAGCAGTTCTTC.

The gene calls are TRBV7-8 and TRBJ1-2; D remains unclear. The germline V and J ends were trimmed by 3 bases and 3 bases, with 11 bases remaining between them. CDR3 length equals 14 residues. Germline V lookup: CDR1 SGHVS, CDR2 FQNEAQ. The CDR3 reads CASSLGGLDYGYTF. DNA of the CDR3: TGTGCCAGCAGCTTGGGAGGGCTTGACTATGGCTACACCTTC.

CDR3 residues: CASSPPRDTYEQFF. The CDR3 coding sequence is TGTGCCAGCAGTCCCCCCCGGGACACCTATGAGCAGTTCTTC. This chain links TRBV25-1 with TRBJ2-1; D possibly corresponds to TRBD1 (6 bases). The CDR3 extends over 14 amino acids. The germline V and J ends were trimmed by 5 bases and 8 bases, with 16 bases remaining between them. Germline V gives CDR1 MGHDK, CDR2 SYGVNS.

The chain carries TRBV19 and TRBJ2-2; 8 bases map to TRBD2. Germline CDR1 is LNHDA and CDR2 is SQIVND (reference sequence). V shed 4 bases, J shed 4 bases, and the junction held 5 bases outside the gene matches. The CDR3 length is 15 residues. DNA of the CDR3: TGTGCCAGTAGTAGCGGGAGGCGGGTCACCGGGGAGCTGTTTTTT. It is translated as CASSSGRRVTGELFF.

A few counts support this clone. V usage is TRBV4-1 and J usage is TRBJ1-4, with 7 nucleotides matching TRBD1. Germline V gene sequence: CDR1 MGHRA, CDR2 YSYEKL. After removal of 3 bases from V and 10 bases from J, the junction contained 11 bases not matched to a gene. The CDR3 is 15 residues long. In DNA, the CDR3 is TGCGCCAGCAGCCAGGTAGGGGGCATACCTGGAAAACTGTTTTTT. Translated: CASSQVGGIPGKLFF.

This clone was seen only once. This chain connects TRBV7-2 to TRBJ2-7; 13 bases agree with TRBD2. Germline V gene lookup returns CDR1 SGHTA and CDR2 FQGNSA. This CDR3 is built from 16 residues. Trimming at V came to 4 bases and at J to 4 bases, leaving 7 bases not matched to a gene. The CDR3: CASSSGGLAGRYEQYF. CDR3 DNA sequence: TGTGCCAGCAGCTCCGGGGGACTAGCGGGGCGATACGAGCAGTACTTC.

The table lists this clone with a few counts. This sequence joins TRBV5-1 and TRBJ2-1; the D gene is possibly TRBD2 (6 bases). CDR1 SGHRS and CDR2 YFSETQ come from the germline V gene. Trimming stripped 0 bases from V and 10 bases from J, with 14 bases between. The CDR3 extends over 14 amino acids. CDR3 DNA sequence: TGCGCCAGCAGCTTGGATATTGCGGGGAGGGAGCAGTTCTTC. This gives the protein CASSLDIAGREQFF.

The V gene is TRBV7-8, the J gene TRBJ2-5; 13 bases fit TRBD2. The germline CDR1 and CDR2 sequences are SGHVS and FQNEAQ. The J segment lost 6 bases and the V segment lost 3 bases, leaving 7 bases of the junction unmatched. This CDR3 region has 16 residues. The CDR3 nucleotides read TGTGCCAGCAGCTTGATGGGACTAGCGGGAAGGCAGACCCAGTACTTC. The encoded protein is CASSLMGLAGRQTQYF.

This chain joins TRBV11-2 and TRBJ2-2, with 8 bases identical to TRBD1. Germline values: CDR1 SGHAT, CDR2 FQNNGV. Trimming cost V 3 bases and J 6 bases; bases outside gene matches: 9. This CDR3 comprises 16 residues. The CDR3 is CASSFLQGAKAGELFF. DNA of the CDR3: TGTGCCAGCAGCTTCCTCCAGGGGGCGAAGGCCGGGGAGCTGTTTTTT.

V usage is TRBV5-4 and J usage is TRBJ2-7; the match to TRBD1 covers 9 bases. Germline V gene sequence: CDR1 SGHNT, CDR2 YYREEE (reference sequence). The CDR3 is made up of 14 amino acids. J gave up 7 bases and V 2 bases, and 7 bases lay outside the gene matches. CDR3 in amino acids: CASSFSTGGGEQYF. CDR3 nucleotide sequence: TGTGCCAGCAGCTTTTCGACAGGGGGAGGGGAGCAGTACTTC.

This clone was seen a single time. The rearrangement links TRBV4-1 to TRBJ2-1; 8 bases agree with TRBD2. Germline assignment: CDR1 MGHRA and CDR2 YSYEKL. V was clipped by 0 bases and J by 0 bases; unmatched bases: 10. This CDR3 contains 19 residues. In DNA, the CDR3 is TGCGCCAGCAGCCAAGAGCCGGTCGGCGGGAGGTACTCCTACAATGAGCAGTTCTTC. It encodes CASSQEPVGGRYSYNEQFF.

The chain couples TRBV19 to TRBJ1-2, with TRBD1 matching 9 bases. Germline CDR1 reads LNHDA; CDR2 reads SQIVND (reference sequence). The CDR3 spans 16 residues. Unmatched junction bases numbered 13, after V lost 6 bases and J lost 5 bases. CDR3 protein: CASRDQRDRDRYGYTF. Here the CDR3 DNA reads TGTGCCAGTAGGGACCAACGGGACAGGGATCGGTATGGCTACACCTTC.

This clone has only one observation. The chain recombines TRBV20-1 with TRBJ2-1, with TRBD2 matching 9 bases. Germline V gives CDR1 DFQATT, CDR2 SNEGSKA (reference sequence). The trim removed 5 bases at V and 12 bases at J, leaving 5 bases unmatched. This CDR3 contains 11 residues. The CDR3 protein is CSAPSAGGQFF. The CDR3 coding sequence is TGCAGTGCTCCCTCAGCGGGGGGGCAGTTCTTC.